Here is one TCR beta chain with its context. This entry comes from a study of T-cell reconstitution after alpha-beta-depleted transplantation in children. Unique molecular identifiers were incorporated when the TCRbeta library was constructed. TCRdb reanalysed the PCR reads using MiXCR and keeps one entry per CDR3 protein. The data contain around 87,000 distinct CDR3 sequences, 7.5% to 9.5% of them seen just once; the ten biggest clones take up 5.5% to 8%. Unmatched junction bases numbered 14, after V lost 3 bases and J lost 15 bases. This CDR3 is built from 16 residues. Germline assignment: CDR1 DFQATT and CDR2 SNEGSKA (reference sequence).

The source of this sequence is a human donor who donated a stem cell graft to a child with congenital amegakaryocytic thrombocytopenia. This chain joins TRBV20-1 and TRBJ2-1; 16 nucleotides line up with TRBD2. The material was PBMCs from the stem cell graft donor, obtained from the stem cell graft. CDR3 in DNA: TGCAGTGCTAGCCCATCAGGGACTAGCGGGAGGGCCGTGCGGTTCTTC. This encodes CSASPSGTSGRAVRFF.